The sequence of this TCR beta chain was determined in a study of Graves' ophthalmopathy and Graves' hyperthyroidism. Study outcomes and limitations: Clonotypes were expanded in thyroid at above 0.001 frequency, and most also appeared in blood.

In the case of this clonotype: Its antigen is currently unknown.

The authors amplified TCR beta CDR3 regions, and they did so from RNA transcripts for repertoire sequencing. HTBI primers served in a first-round RT-PCR, which a second-round multiplex PCR followed. TCRdb passed the multiplex PCR reads through MiXCR, listing each CDR3 protein once. The sample comprises just over 400,000 distinct CDR3 sequences, more than 20% of which are singletons, and 2.5% to 3% rests with the top ten. This TCR came from a woman in her late teens or twenties with stable Graves' hyperthyroidism. The specimen was peripheral blood.

In DNA form, the CDR3 reads TGTGCCACCAGTGGAAATCAGCCCTTCTATGGCTACACCTTC. This codes for CATSGNQPFYGYTF. V and J are TRBV24-1 and TRBJ1-2; D is undetermined. The germline V gene has CDR1 KGHDR and CDR2 SFDVKD. The CDR3 loop spans 14 amino acids. V gave up 5 bases and J gave up 4 bases, with 13 bases separating them.